The present entry profiles one TCR beta chain with its context. Its target is not known. The record originates from a study of regulatory T cells in long-lasting Graves disease. Study context: Antithyroid drug intake by newly diagnosed Graves' patients had lasted under 3 months.

General study findings and limits: Accuracy may have been reduced by the small sample size.

CDR3 regions were amplified by Arm-PCR using iRepertoire HTBI primers to build TCR beta libraries. TCRdb re-analysed the multiplex PCR reads in MiXCR, keeping a single row per CDR3 protein. The repertoire holds approximately 560,000 distinct CDR3 sequences, with more than 15% as singletons. Trimming took 3 bases from V and 7 from J; bases not matched to a gene: 5. This CDR3 is 14 amino acids long. CDR1 is KGHSH, CDR2 LQKENI, per germline. The time point is: newly diagnosed GD, antithyroid drugs for less than 3 months. The TCR library was made from RNA extracted from PBMCs. The same sample was also used in a study of T cells in Graves' hyperthyroidism and ophthalmopathy. As that report states: Patients aged 18 to 65 had newly diagnosed hyperthyroidism that had lasted under 2 months.

The sequencing used peripheral blood mononuclear cells (PBMCs), collected at new diagnosis, from a patient treated with antithyroid drugs. V and J are TRBV18 and TRBJ1-4; TRBD1 agrees at 7 bases. The receptor's source is a man aged 18 to 30 with Graves disease. The CDR3 protein is CASSPGTVSEKLFF. The CDR3 DNA is TGTGCCAGCTCACCCGGGACAGTTAGTGAAAAACTGTTTTTT.